A single sample is the source of the 28 T cell receptor beta chains below, sequenced in a study of T cell changes during pregnancy in multiple sclerosis. Libraries were prepared by immunoSEQ multiplex PCR; TCRdb keeps only in-frame clonotypes and omits some of them. Of around 55,000 clones listed, 93% are singletons. Sequenced here: CD8+ T cells from peripheral blood mononuclear cells, sampled in the second trimester of pregnancy. The source of these receptors is a female donor with multiple sclerosis, enrolled in a pregnancy study.

The chain carries TRBV2 and TRBJ1-5, with unresolved D. The CDR3 extends over 12 amino acids. Germline CDR1 SNHLY, CDR2 FYNNEI. V was trimmed by 2 bases and J by 5 bases, leaving 4 bases between them. Here the CDR3 DNA reads TGTGCCAGCAGTGAACGGGATCAGCCCCAGCATTTT. Its protein is CASSERDQPQHF.

V usage is TRBV4-1 and J usage is TRBJ2-7; the match to TRBD2 covers 7 bases. Germline loops: CDR1 MGHRA, CDR2 YSYEKL. The junction had 5 bases not matched to a gene; V was cut back by 0 bases and J by 3 bases. The CDR3 spans 15 residues. The CDR3 spells CASSQDQAGYYEQYF. CDR3 sequence (DNA): TGCGCCAGCAGCCAAGATCAAGCGGGATACTACGAGCAGTACTTC.

This chain uses TRBV27 with TRBJ2-5; tentatively, D is TRBD1 (5 bases). The J call may be wrong; the DNA end is better matched by TRBJ2-7. CDR3 length equals 12 residues. Germline CDR1 reads MNHEY; CDR2 reads SMNVEV (reference sequence). The CDR3, as DNA: TGTGCCAGCAGTCCAGGGCCCTACGAGCAGTACTTC. Translated: CASSPGPYEQYF.

CDR3 sequence reads: CASSEQGYNSPLHF. The CDR3 DNA reads as TGTGCCAGCAGCGAACAGGGCTATAATTCACCCCTCCACTTT. The chain carries TRBV13 and TRBJ1-6; tentative D call: TRBD1 (6 bases). Germline V CDR1 and CDR2: PRHDT, FYEKMQ (reference sequence). CDR3 length: 14 amino acids. The germline V and J ends were trimmed by 5 bases and 3 bases, with 8 bases remaining between them.

V gene TRBV2 combines with J gene TRBJ1-4, with 7 bases lining up with TRBD1. The CDR3 is made up of 16 amino acids. With 7 bases clipped from V and 8 bases from J, the junction kept 16 bases outside the gene matches. Germline V gene data show CDR1 as SNHLY and CDR2 as FYNNEI. This CDR3 is CASIGEQGSSGEKLFF. The DNA of the CDR3 is TGTGCCAGCATCGGGGAACAGGGGAGCTCAGGGGAAAAACTGTTTTTT.

Concerning this clone: One end of the junction is discordant with germline, which a read error may explain. The CDR3 protein is CTSSLGGGYEQFF. The CDR3 DNA is TGTACCAGCAGCTTAGGGGGGGGATACGAGCAGTTCTTC. J is TRBJ2-1 and V is TRBV11-2, with TRBD2 as a possible D gene (7 bases). Germline CDR1 SGHAT, CDR2 FQNNGV. The CDR3 loop spans 13 amino acids.

This clone qualifies as medium-sized. This same CDR3 is encoded by further DNA sequences in the sample. CDR3 coding DNA: TGCGCCAGCAGCCAAGATAGCGGCTACGAGCAGTACTTC. Protein sequence: CASSQDSGYEQYF. V usage is TRBV4-3 and J usage is TRBJ2-7; D may be TRBD2 (6 bases). The germline V gene encodes CDR1 LGHNA and CDR2 YSLEER. V was shortened by 0 bases and J by 3 bases, with 6 bases between the two germline ends. The CDR3 has 13 residues.

The chain carries TRBV28 and TRBJ2-1; D not certain. The germline V gene has CDR1 MDHEN and CDR2 SYDVKM. V lost 5 bases and J 8 bases, leaving 7 bases between the germline ends. There are 11 residues in the CDR3. The CDR3 sequence: CASSRQDEQFF. CDR3 bases: TGTGCCAGCAGTCGGCAGGATGAGCAGTTCTTC.

The rearrangement joins TRBV11-2 to TRBJ2-2, with TRBD2 matching 9 bases. From germline, CDR1 is SGHAT and CDR2 FQNNGV. V dropped 1 base and J dropped 7; count of bases not matched to a gene: 10. CDR3 size: 17 residues. CDR3 nucleotide sequence: TGTGCCAGCAGCTTAGTGGACAAGCGGGGGGTGGGCGGGGAGCTGTTTTTT. Translation: CASSLVDKRGVGGELFF.

The sample holds one count of this clone. The genes are TRBV4-2 and TRBJ2-4; possible D gene TRBD1, 5 bases. The CDR3 has 16 amino acids. The germline V gene has CDR1 LGHNA and CDR2 YNFKEQ. Trimming removed 0 bases from V and 6 bases from J, with 15 bases in between. The CDR3 DNA sequence: TGTGCCAGCAGCCAAGATTCGGTTAGCAGGGTAAACATTCAGTACTTC. Its protein product is CASSQDSVSRVNIQYF.

The V call is TRBV4-2, the J call TRBJ2-3; 13 bases align to TRBD2. The CDR3 runs 18 residues. Germline V gives CDR1 LGHNA, CDR2 YNFKEQ. J gave up 2 bases and V 2 bases, and 7 bases lay outside the gene matches. In nucleotides, the CDR3 is TGTGCCAGCAGCCAACAGACTAGCGGGGGGCCAATCACAGATACGCAGTATTTT. Amino acids: CASSQQTSGGPITDTQYF.

In this sample, this clone turned up once. This chain uses TRBV28 with TRBJ2-5; D may be TRBD1 (6 bases). Trimming stripped 4 bases from V and 5 bases from J, with 11 bases between. The CDR3 runs 13 residues. Looked up from germline, CDR1 is MDHEN and CDR2 is SYDVKM. This chain's CDR3 is CASSSRGWETQYF. The CDR3, as DNA: TGTGCCAGCAGTTCCAGGGGCTGGGAGACCCAGTACTTC.

The gene calls are TRBV7-8 and TRBJ2-1, with 14 positions matching TRBD2. The V gene end was trimmed by 2 bases and the J gene end by 6 bases; junction bases not matched to a gene: 6. The germline CDR1 and CDR2 sequences are SGHVS and FQNEAQ. This CDR3 comprises 17 residues. This CDR3 reads CASSLPGTSGSSNEQFF. DNA of the CDR3: TGTGCCAGCAGCTTACCAGGGACTAGCGGGAGCAGCAATGAGCAGTTCTTC. Full variable domain (remainder filled in from reference TRBV7-8 and TRBJ2-1): GAGVSQSPRYKVAKRGQDVALRCDPISGHVSLFWYQQALGQGPEFLTYFQNEAQLDKSGLPSDRFFAERPEGSVSTLKIQRTQQEDSAVYLCASSLPGTSGSSNEQFFGPGTRLTVL.

The chain recombines TRBV6-5 with TRBJ1-4; 7 nucleotides agree with TRBD1. The CDR3 runs to 15 residues. Trimming at V came to 3 bases and at J to 7 bases, leaving 8 bases not matched to a gene. CDR1 and CDR2 from the germline V gene are MNHEY and SVGAGI. This CDR3 reads CASSYSQGRGEKLFF. CDR3 in DNA: TGTGCCAGCAGTTATTCACAGGGGCGGGGTGAAAAACTGTTTTTT.

The rearrangement uses TRBV9 and TRBJ2-7; 9 nucleotides agree with TRBD2. This CDR3 has 15 residues. The junction had 7 bases not matched to a gene; V was cut back by 3 bases and J by 3 bases. Germline loops: CDR1 SGDLS, CDR2 YYNGEE. CDR3 DNA sequence: TGTGCCAGCAGCGAGGGGGCGACTAGCGGCTACGAGCAGTACTTC. Translated: CASSEGATSGYEQYF.

V usage is TRBV27 and J usage is TRBJ2-5, with D maybe TRBD2 (6 bases). The CDR3 runs to 13 residues. The germline CDR1 and CDR2 sequences are MNHEY and SMNVEV (reference sequence). The ends were cut back, 2 bases at V and 5 bases at J, with 9 bases in the middle. CDR3 DNA sequence: TGTGCCAGCAGTTTAGCGGGAAGCGAGACCCAGTACTTC. Translated, it gives CASSLAGSETQYF.

The genes are TRBV9 and TRBJ2-2; unclear D gene. V shed 0 bases and J shed 4 bases, with 10 bases lying between them. Germline V gene data show CDR1 as SGDLS and CDR2 as YYNGEE. CDR3 length: 15 amino acids. CDR3 DNA: TGTGCCAGCAGCGTAGAGGCTCTAGGCACCGGGGAGCTGTTTTTT. This codes for CASSVEALGTGELFF.

This sequence joins TRBV6-1 and TRBJ2-5, with 12 positions matching TRBD2. Germline V lookup: CDR1 MNHNS, CDR2 SASEGT. The length of the CDR3 is 16 residues. J was trimmed by 5 bases and V by 2 bases; bases with no gene match: 6. CDR3 region: CASSELAGGPQETQYF. CDR3 nucleotide sequence: TGTGCCAGCAGTGAACTAGCGGGAGGGCCACAGGAGACCCAGTACTTC.

The chain employs TRBV4-2 and TRBJ2-1; tentatively, D is TRBD1 (5 bases). The CDR3 runs 12 residues. From germline, CDR1 is LGHNA and CDR2 YNFKEQ. Trimming removed 1 base from V and 9 bases from J, with 7 bases in between. The DNA for the CDR3 is TGTGCCAGCAGCCAAGTAGGGGCTGAGCAGTTCTTC. Its protein is CASSQVGAEQFF.

The chain carries TRBV2 and TRBJ2-7; a possible D gene is TRBD1 (5 bases). Germline V gives CDR1 SNHLY, CDR2 FYNNEI. The V end lost 6 bases, the J end lost 2 bases, and 11 bases lay between the germline ends. This CDR3 spans 13 amino acids. CDR3 residues: CASRAAGPYEQYF. CDR3 DNA: TGTGCCAGCAGGGCGGCAGGGCCCTACGAGCAGTACTTC.

The genes are TRBV7-9 and TRBJ2-3; a possible D gene is TRBD2 (5 bases). The CDR3 extends over 15 amino acids. The V and J ends lost 3 bases and 5 bases respectively, with 15 bases between them. Germline V gene data show CDR1 as SEHNR and CDR2 as FQNEAQ (reference sequence). The CDR3 sequence is CASSFYGGGGDTQYF. The DNA of the CDR3 is TGTGCCAGCAGCTTTTACGGTGGAGGCGGAGATACGCAGTATTTT.

The V gene is TRBV10-3, the J gene TRBJ1-3; no reliable D call. Looked up from germline, CDR1 is ENHRY and CDR2 is SYGVKD. V shed 5 bases and J shed 7 bases, with 9 bases lying between them. The CDR3 is 12 amino acids. In DNA, the CDR3 is TGTGCCATCAGTAACGAGGAGAACACCATATATTTT. Translated, it gives CAISNEENTIYF.

The chain uses TRBV28 and TRBJ1-1; tentatively, D is TRBD1 (6 bases). The CDR3 loop spans 13 amino acids. Trimming stripped 8 bases from V and 8 bases from J, with 18 bases between. CDR1 and CDR2 from the germline V gene are MDHEN and SYDVKM. CDR3 amino acids: CASQDSLKLEAFF. CDR3 sequence (DNA): TGTGCCAGCCAGGACAGCCTCAAGCTGGAAGCTTTCTTT.

This rearrangement joins TRBV7-6 to TRBJ2-1, with a tentative D call TRBD2 (5 bases). Trimming removed 1 base from V and 6 bases from J, with 16 bases in between. The CDR3 is made up of 16 amino acids. CDR1 is SGHVS, CDR2 FNYEAQ, per germline. The chain's CDR3 is CASSLVSSSTANEQFF. Written as DNA, the CDR3 is TGTGCCAGCAGCTTAGTGTCGTCTAGCACGGCCAATGAGCAGTTCTTC. The variable domain in full, completed from reference TRBV7-6 and TRBJ2-1, reads GAGVSQSPRYKVTKRGQDVALRCDPISGHVSLYWYRQALGQGPEFLTYFNYEAQQDKSGLPNDRFSAERPEGSISTLTIQRTEQRDSAMYRCASSLVSSSTANEQFFGPGTRLTVL.

The J gene is TRBJ2-7, the V gene TRBV2, with a tentative D call TRBD1 (6 bases). Germline CDR1 SNHLY, CDR2 FYNNEI. Trimming cost V 6 bases and J 4 bases, with 10 bases left between them. This CDR3 is built from 12 residues. The CDR3 loop reads CASSPTGYEQYF. CDR3 nucleotide sequence: TGTGCCAGCAGCCCAACAGGGTACGAGCAGTACTTC.

The chain recombines TRBV4-1 with TRBJ2-1; a weak D match, TRBD1 (5 bases). Looked up from germline, CDR1 is MGHRA and CDR2 is YSYEKL. V was trimmed by 6 bases and J by 12 bases, leaving 21 bases between them. The CDR3 spans 14 residues. The CDR3 region has the DNA TGCGCCAGCAGTGGAGCAGAGCAGGGTCTCGGGCAGTTCTTC. It encodes CASSGAEQGLGQFF.

The chain is built from TRBV11-2 and TRBJ1-4; no reliable D call. Trimming took 3 bases from V and 0 from J, leaving 5 bases between them. Germline CDR1 reads SGHAT; CDR2 reads FQNNGV. This CDR3 contains 14 residues. The CDR3 nucleotides read TGTGCCAGCAGCTTGACAACAACTAATGAAAAACTGTTTTTT. This translates into CASSLTTTNEKLFF.

The gene calls are TRBV10-2 and TRBJ2-5; 9 nucleotides match TRBD2. CDR3 length: 15 residues. Germline V lookup: CDR1 WSHSY, CDR2 SAAADI. V was pared by 10 bases and J by 4 bases, with 13 bases of the junction left unmatched. The CDR3 DNA reads as TGCGCCACCATGAGGCTAGCGGGATTAGTAGAGACCCAGTACTTC. Its translation: CATMRLAGLVETQYF.